Here is one T cell receptor (beta chain) with its context. The data were taken from a study of relationships among human T cell subsets. Per germline, CDR1 SGHRS and CDR2 YFSETQ. Germline trimming cut 1 base from V and 9 bases from J; bases unmatched to any gene: 6. There are 15 residues in the CDR3. Semiquantitative ARM-PCR amplified T cell receptor alpha and beta CDR3 regions from mRNA. In ARM-PCR, communal superprimers followed tagged nested gene-specific primers for exponential amplification. In TCRdb, the multiplex PCR reads were re-called with MiXCR into one record per CDR3 protein. Of fewer than 18,000 distinct CDR3 sequences listed, approximately 56% are singletons.

V and J are TRBV5-1 and TRBJ1-6; TRBD1 agrees at 8 bases. This TCR was sampled from a man aged 40-55 years in good health. The source material was total T cells sorted from blood. DNA of the CDR3: TGCGCCAGCAGCTTGATGACAGGGGTGGGTTCACCCCTCCACTTT. Protein sequence: CASSLMTGVGSPLHF.